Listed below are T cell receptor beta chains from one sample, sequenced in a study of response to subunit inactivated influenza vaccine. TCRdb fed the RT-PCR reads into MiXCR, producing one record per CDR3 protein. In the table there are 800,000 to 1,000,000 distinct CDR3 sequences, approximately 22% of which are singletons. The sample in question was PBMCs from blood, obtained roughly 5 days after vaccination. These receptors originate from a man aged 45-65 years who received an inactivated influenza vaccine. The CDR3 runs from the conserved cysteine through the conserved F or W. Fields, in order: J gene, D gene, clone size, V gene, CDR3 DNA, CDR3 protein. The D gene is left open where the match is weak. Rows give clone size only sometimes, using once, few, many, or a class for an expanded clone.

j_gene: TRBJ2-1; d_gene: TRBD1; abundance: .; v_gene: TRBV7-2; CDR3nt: TGTGCCAGCAGCTCGACAGGGGGCGCATTCTATGAGCAGTTCTTC; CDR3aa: CASSSTGGAFYEQFF
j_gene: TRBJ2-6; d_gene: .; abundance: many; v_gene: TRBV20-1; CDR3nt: TGCAGTGCTAGAGACCAGGCGGGGGCCAACGTCCTGACTTTC; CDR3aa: CSARDQAGANVLTF
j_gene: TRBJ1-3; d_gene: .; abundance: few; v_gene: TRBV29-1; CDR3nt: TGCACCGGGACCTCTGGAAACACCATATATTTT; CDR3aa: CTGTSGNTIYF
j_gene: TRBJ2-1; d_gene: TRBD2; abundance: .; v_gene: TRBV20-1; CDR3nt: TGCAGTGCTAGAACCCCCGGGACTAGCGGAACGCAGTTCTTC; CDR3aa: CSARTPGTSGTQFF
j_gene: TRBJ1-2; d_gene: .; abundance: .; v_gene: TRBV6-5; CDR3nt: TGTGCCAGCAGTTCGGACCGTTCCAGTGGGCTGGTCTATGGCTACACCTTC; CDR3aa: CASSSDRSSGLVYGYTF
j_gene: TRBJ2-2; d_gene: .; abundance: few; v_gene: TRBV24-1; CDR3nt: TGTGCCACCAGTGATCGTCCGGGCACCGGGGAGCTGTTTTTT; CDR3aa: CATSDRPGTGELFF
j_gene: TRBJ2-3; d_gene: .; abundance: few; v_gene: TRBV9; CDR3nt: TGTGCCAGCAGCGTAGGGAGCTCTGGAGATACGCAGTATTTT; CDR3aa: CASSVGSSGDTQYF
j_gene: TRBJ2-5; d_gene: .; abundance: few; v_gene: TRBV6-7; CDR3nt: TGTGCCAGCAGTTACGCGGGGACCCAGTACTTC; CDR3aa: CASSYAGTQYF
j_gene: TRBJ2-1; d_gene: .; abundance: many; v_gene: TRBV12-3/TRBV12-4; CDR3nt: TGTGCCAGCAGTTTTGGAGGGGGCAATGAGCAGTTCTTC; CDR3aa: CASSFGGGNEQFF
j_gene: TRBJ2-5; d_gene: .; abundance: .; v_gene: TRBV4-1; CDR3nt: TGCGCCAGCAGCCCCAAGACCCCAAGAGAGACCCAGTACTTC; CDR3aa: CASSPKTPRETQYF
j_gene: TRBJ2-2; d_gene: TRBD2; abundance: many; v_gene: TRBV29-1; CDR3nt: TGCAGCGTTCAACTAGCGGGAGGAACGAACACCGGGGAGCTGTTTTTT; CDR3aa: CSVQLAGGTNTGELFF
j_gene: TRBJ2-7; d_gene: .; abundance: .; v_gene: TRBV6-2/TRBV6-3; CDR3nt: TGTGCCAGCAGTTACTTGCGCGGTGGCGAGCAGTACTTC; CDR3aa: CASSYLRGGEQYF
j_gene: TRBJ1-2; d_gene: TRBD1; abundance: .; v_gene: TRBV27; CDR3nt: TGTGCCAGCAGTTTATCGAACAGGGGGCACTATGGCTACACCTTC; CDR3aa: CASSLSNRGHYGYTF
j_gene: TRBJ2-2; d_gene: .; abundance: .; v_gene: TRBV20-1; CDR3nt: TGCAGTGCTAGCCAGGCCACCGGGGAGCTGTTTTTT; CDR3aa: CSASQATGELFF
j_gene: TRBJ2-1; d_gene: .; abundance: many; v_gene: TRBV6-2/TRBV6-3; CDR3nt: TGTGCCAGCAGTTACTTAGCGGAGGGCGAGAATGAGCAGTTCTTC; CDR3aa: CASSYLAEGENEQFF
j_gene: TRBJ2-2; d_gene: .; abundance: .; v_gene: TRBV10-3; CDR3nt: TGTGCCATCAGTGGTTCACAGGGTAACACCGGGGAGCTGTTTTTT; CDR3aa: CAISGSQGNTGELFF
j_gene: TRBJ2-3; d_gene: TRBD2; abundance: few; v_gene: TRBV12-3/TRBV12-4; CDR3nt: TGTGCCAGCAGACGGACTAGCGGGAGGTCAGATACGCAGTATTTT; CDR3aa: CASRRTSGRSDTQYF
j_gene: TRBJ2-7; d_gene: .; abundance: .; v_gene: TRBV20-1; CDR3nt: TGCAGTGTTACGGACGTCAGCTACGAGCAGTACTTC; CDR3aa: CSVTDVSYEQYF
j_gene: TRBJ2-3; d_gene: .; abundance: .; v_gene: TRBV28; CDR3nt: TGTGCCAGCAGTTTATCTGCGGGACTCGGAGATACGCAGTATTTT; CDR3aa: CASSLSAGLGDTQYF
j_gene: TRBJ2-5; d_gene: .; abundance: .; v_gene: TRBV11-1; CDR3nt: TGTGCCAGCAGCCCGACACGGGGGGAGACCCAGTACTTC; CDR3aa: CASSPTRGETQYF
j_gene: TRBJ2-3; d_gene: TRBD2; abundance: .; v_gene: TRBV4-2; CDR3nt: TGTGCCAGCAGCCAAGGACTAGCGATTGCAGATACGCAGTATTTT; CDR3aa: CASSQGLAIADTQYF
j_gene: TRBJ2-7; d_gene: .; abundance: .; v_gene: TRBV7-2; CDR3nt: TGTGCCAGCAGCTCAGTAGGCCTCTACGAGCAGTACTTC; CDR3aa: CASSSVGLYEQYF
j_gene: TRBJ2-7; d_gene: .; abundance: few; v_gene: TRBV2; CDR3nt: TGTGCCAGCAAATCCCTGGCCTCACTCTACGAGCAGTACTTC; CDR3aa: CASKSLASLYEQYF
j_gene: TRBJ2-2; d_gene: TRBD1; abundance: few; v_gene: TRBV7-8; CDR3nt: TGTGCCAGCACCCCGACAGGGTTTCGATCCGGGGAGCTGTTTTTT; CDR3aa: CASTPTGFRSGELFF
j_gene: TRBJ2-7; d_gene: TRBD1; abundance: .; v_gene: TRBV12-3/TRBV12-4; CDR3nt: TGTGCCAGCGGCTTATTGCCGGGACAGGGTAGGGGCGAGCAGTACTTC; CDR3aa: CASGLLPGQGRGEQYF
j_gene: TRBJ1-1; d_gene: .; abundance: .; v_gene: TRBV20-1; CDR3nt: TGCAGTCCTATTGTTTACGGAGCTGAAGCTTTCTTT; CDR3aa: CSPIVYGAEAFF
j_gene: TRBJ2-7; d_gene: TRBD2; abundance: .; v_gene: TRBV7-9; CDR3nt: TGTGCCAGCAGCTTTCTAGCGGGAGGGACCTACGAGCAGTACTTC; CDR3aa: CASSFLAGGTYEQYF
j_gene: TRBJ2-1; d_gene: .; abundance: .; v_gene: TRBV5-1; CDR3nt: TGCGCCAGCAGCTTGGACTCCGGGGAGTACTACAATGAGCAGTTCTTC; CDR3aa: CASSLDSGEYYNEQFF
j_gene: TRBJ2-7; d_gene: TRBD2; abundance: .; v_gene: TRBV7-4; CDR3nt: TGTGCCAGCAGCTTAAAATCGGCTAGCGGTTCCTACGAGCAGTACTTC; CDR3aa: CASSLKSASGSYEQYF
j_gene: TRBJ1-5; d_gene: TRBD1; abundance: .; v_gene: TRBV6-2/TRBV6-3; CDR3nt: TGTGCCAGCAGTTACGCCCAGGGGACAGGAAGGAATCAGCCCCAGCATTTT; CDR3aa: CASSYAQGTGRNQPQHF
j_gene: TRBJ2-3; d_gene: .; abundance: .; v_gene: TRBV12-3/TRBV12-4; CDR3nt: TGTGCCAGTGGGCCCTTCAGCAATACGCAGTATTTT; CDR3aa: CASGPFSNTQYF
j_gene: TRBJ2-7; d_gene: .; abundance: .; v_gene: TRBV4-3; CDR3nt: TGCGCCAGCAGCAGAGCTAGGTCACCCTCCTACGAGCAGTACTTC; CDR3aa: CASSRARSPSYEQYF
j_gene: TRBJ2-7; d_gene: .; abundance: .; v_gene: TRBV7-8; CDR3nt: TGTGCCAGCAGCCCTCGGACGGCCAGCTCCTACGAGCAGTACTTC; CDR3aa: CASSPRTASSYEQYF
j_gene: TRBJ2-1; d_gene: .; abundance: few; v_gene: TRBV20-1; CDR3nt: TGCAGTGCTAGAAGGGGGGTCTCCTACAATGAGCAGTTCTTC; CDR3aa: CSARRGVSYNEQFF
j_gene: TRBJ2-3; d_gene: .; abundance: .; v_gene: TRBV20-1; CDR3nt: TGCAGTGCTAGAGGCCAGTCCACAGATACGCAGTATTTT; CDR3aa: CSARGQSTDTQYF
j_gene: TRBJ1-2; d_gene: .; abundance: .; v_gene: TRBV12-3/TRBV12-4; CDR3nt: TGTGCCAGCAGTTTTTTACAGGGCTATGGCTACACCTTC; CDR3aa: CASSFLQGYGYTF
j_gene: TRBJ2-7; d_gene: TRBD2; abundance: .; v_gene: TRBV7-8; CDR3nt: TGTGCCAGCCGAGCGGGAGGTAGCGAGCAGTACTTC; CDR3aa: CASRAGGSEQYF
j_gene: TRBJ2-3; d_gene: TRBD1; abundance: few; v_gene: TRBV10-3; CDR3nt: TGTGCCATCAGTGGTGACAGGGACACAGATACGCAGTATTTT; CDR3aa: CAISGDRDTDTQYF
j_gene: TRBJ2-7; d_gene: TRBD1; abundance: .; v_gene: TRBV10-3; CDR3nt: TGTGCCATCAGTGAGGGACAGGGGATATACGAGCAGTACTTC; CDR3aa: CAISEGQGIYEQYF
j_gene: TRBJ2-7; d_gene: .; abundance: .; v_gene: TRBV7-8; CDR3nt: TGTGCCAGCGTACTATCCGGGAGCTACGAGCAGTACTTC; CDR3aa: CASVLSGSYEQYF
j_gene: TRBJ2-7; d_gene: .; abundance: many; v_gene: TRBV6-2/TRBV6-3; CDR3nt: TGTGCCAGCAGTTACACAGGCTACGAGCAGTACTTC; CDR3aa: CASSYTGYEQYF
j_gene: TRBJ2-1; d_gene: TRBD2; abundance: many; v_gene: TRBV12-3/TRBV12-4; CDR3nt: TGTGCCAGCAGTTTAGGCGGGGGGGCCGATGAGCAGTTCTTC; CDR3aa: CASSLGGGADEQFF
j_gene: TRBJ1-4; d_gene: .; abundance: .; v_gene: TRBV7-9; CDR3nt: TGTGCCAGCAGCCAGACCGCAGGAAGTGAAAAACTGTTTTTT; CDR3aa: CASSQTAGSEKLFF
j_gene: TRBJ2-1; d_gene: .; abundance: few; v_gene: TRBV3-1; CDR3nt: TGTGCCAGCAGCCATACAGGGAACGACAATGAGCAGTTCTTC; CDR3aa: CASSHTGNDNEQFF
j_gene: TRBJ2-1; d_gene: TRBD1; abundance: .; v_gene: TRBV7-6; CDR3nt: TGTGCCAGCAGCTTGACAGGGAGCCGTGGCAATGAGCAGTTCTTC; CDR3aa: CASSLTGSRGNEQFF
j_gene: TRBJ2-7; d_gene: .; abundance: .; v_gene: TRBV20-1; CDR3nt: TGCAGTGCTAGAGATGCGACAGGAGGTAAAGAGCAGTACTTC; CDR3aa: CSARDATGGKEQYF
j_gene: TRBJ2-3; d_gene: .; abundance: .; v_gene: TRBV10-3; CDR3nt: TGTGCCATCAGTCAAACCCCGGCAGGAAAAACAGATACGCAGTATTTT; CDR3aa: CAISQTPAGKTDTQYF
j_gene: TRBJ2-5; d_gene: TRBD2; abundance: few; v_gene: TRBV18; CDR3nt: TGTGCCAGCTCACCCGGGACTAGACAAGAGACCCAGTACTTC; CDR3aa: CASSPGTRQETQYF
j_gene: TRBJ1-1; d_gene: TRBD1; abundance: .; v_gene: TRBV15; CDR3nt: TGTGCCACCAGCAGAGATCTCGAGGGCAGGGGGGCTTTCTTT; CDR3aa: CATSRDLEGRGAFF
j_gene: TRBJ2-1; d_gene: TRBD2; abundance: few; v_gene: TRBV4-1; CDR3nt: TGCGCCAGCAGCCGCAGACTAGCGGGGGGGATCAATGAGCAGTTCTTC; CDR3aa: CASSRRLAGGINEQFF
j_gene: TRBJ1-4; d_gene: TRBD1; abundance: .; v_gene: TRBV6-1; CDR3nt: TGTGCCAGCAGTATGACAGGGGGCTTCCTTGAAAAACTGTTTTTT; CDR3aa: CASSMTGGFLEKLFF
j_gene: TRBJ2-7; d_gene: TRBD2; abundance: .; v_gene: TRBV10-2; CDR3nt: TGCGCCAGCAGCGGACTAGCGGGGGAGCGGGGGGAGCAGTACTTC; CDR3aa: CASSGLAGERGEQYF
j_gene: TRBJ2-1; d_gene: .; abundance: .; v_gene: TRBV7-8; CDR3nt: TGTGCCAGCAGCTTCCCCCTCCGGGGAGGAAATGAGCAGTTCTTC; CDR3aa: CASSFPLRGGNEQFF
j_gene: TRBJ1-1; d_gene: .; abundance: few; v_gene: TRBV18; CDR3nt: TGTGCCAGCTCACCAGTGTTCAGGGAGGGCACTGAAGCTTTCTTT; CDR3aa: CASSPVFREGTEAFF
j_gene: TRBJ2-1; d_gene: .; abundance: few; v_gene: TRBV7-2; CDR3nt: TGTGCCAGCAGCTCATACGTCCTAGCAGCGGAGTTCTTC; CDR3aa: CASSSYVLAAEFF
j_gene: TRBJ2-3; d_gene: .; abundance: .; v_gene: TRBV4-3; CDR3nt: TGCGCCAGCAGCCAAGATTCTGGCTTGGGTACGCAGTATTTT; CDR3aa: CASSQDSGLGTQYF
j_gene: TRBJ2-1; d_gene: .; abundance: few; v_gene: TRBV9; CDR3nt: TGTGCCAGCAGCGCGTACGGGTCCTACAATGAGCAGTTCTTC; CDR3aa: CASSAYGSYNEQFF
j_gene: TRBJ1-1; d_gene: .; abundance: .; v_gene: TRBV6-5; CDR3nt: TGTGCCAGCAGTTACTCGATCAGGTTCCCCACTGAAGCTTTCTTT; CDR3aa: CASSYSIRFPTEAFF
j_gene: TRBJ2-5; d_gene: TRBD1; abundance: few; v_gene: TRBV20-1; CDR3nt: TGCAGTGCTAGAGCGGGACAGGGGTGGCAAGAGACCCAGTACTTC; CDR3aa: CSARAGQGWQETQYF